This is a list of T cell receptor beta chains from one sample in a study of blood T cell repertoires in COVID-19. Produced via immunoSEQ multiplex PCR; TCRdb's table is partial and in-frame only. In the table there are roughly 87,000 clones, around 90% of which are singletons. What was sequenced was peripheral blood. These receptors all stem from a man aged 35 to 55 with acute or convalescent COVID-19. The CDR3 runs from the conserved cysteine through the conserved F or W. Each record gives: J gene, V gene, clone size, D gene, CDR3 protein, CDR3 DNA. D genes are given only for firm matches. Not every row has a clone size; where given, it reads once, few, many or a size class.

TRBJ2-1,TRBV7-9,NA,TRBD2,CASSSLGTSGNAYNEQFF,TGTGCCAGCAGCTCCCTAGGGACTAGCGGGAATGCCTACAATGAGCAGTTCTTC
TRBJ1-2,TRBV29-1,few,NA,CSVAGRDYSLNGYTF,TGCAGCGTTGCTGGCAGGGATTACTCTTTAAATGGCTACACCTTC
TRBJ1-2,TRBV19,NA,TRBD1,CASSLQQGARDGYTF,TGTGCCAGTAGTCTTCAACAGGGGGCACGGGATGGCTACACCTTC
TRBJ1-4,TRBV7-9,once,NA,CASSLWAGELNEKLFF,TGTGCCAGCAGCTTATGGGCAGGCGAGCTTAATGAAAAACTGTTTTTT
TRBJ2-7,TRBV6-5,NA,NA,CASRARGLDEQYF,TGTGCCAGCAGGGCCAGGGGTCTCGACGAGCAGTACTTC
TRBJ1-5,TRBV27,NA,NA,CASSLQGLSNQPQHF,TGTGCCAGCAGTTTACAGGGGCTTAGCAATCAGCCCCAGCATTTT
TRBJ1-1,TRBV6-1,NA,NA,CASSERGNTEAFF,TGTGCCAGCAGTGAACGCGGGAACACTGAAGCTTTCTTT
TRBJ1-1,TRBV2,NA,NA,CAGYRDINTEAFF,TGTGCCGGCTACCGGGACATCAACACTGAAGCTTTCTTT
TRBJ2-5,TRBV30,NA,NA,CAWSRGGTRETQYF,TGTGCCTGGAGTCGGGGAGGAACACGGGAGACCCAGTACTTC
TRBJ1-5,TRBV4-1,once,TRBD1,CASSQALGRGSQPQHF,TGCGCCAGCAGCCAAGCGCTCGGCAGGGGGAGCCAGCCCCAGCATTTT
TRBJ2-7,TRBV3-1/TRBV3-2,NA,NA,CASSPSPYEQYF,TGTGCCAGCAGCCCGAGCCCCTACGAGCAGTACTTC
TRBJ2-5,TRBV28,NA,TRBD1,CASSEQGAGETQYF,TGTGCCAGCAGTGAACAGGGGGCGGGGGAGACCCAGTACTTC
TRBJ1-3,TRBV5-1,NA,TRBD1,CASRQGTGNTIYF,TGCGCCAGCCGACAGGGGACTGGAAACACCATATATTTT
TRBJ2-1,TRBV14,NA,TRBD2,CASSQDGRLAGYNEQFF,TGTGCCAGCAGCCAAGATGGGAGACTAGCGGGATACAATGAGCAGTTCTTC
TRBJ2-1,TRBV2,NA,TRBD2,CASPLAGEYEQFF,TGTGCCAGCCCCCTAGCGGGAGAGTATGAGCAGTTCTTC
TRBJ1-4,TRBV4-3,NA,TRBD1,CASSQTQGREKLFF,TGCGCCAGCAGCCAAACACAGGGGAGGGAAAAACTGTTTTTT
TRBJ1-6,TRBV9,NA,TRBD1,CASSEGAGGLDNSPLHF,TGTGCCAGCAGCGAGGGGGCAGGTGGTCTTGACAATTCACCCCTCCACTTT
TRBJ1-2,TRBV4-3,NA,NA,CASSQDYPRRQVSYGYTF,TGCGCCAGCAGCCAAGACTACCCAAGACGGCAGGTATCCTATGGCTACACCTTC
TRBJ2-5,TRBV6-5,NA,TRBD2,CASSRLAGGETQYF,TGTGCCAGCAGCCGACTAGCGGGGGGAGAGACCCAGTACTTC
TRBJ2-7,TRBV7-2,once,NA,CASSAGQPYEQYF,TGTGCCAGCAGCGCGGGACAGCCCTACGAGCAGTACTTC
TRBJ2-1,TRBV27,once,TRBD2,CASSSGMNLNEQFF,TGTGCCAGCAGCAGCGGGATGAACTTAAATGAGCAGTTCTTC
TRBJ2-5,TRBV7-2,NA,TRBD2,CASSLPAGSETQYF,TGTGCCAGCAGCTTACCAGCGGGGAGTGAGACCCAGTACTTC
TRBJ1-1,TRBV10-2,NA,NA,CASSATRQENTEAFF,TGCGCCAGCAGTGCCACGAGACAGGAAAACACTGAAGCTTTCTTT